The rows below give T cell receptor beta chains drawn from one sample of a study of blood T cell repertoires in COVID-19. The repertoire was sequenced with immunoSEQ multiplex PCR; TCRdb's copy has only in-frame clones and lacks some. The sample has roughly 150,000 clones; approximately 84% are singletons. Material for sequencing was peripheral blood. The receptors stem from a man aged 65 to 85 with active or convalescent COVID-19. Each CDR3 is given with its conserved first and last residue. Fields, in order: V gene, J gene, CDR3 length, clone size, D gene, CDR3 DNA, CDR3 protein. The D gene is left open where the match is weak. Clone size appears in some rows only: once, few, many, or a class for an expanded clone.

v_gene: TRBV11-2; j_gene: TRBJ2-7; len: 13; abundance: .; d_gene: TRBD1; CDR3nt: TGTGCCAGCAGCTCGTGGACAGGGGGCGAGCAGTACTTC; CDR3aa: CASSSWTGGEQYF
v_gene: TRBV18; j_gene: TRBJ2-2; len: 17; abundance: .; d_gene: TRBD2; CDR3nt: TGTGCCAGCTCACGACCGACTAGCGGGCGTAACACCGGGGAGCTGTTTTTT; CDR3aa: CASSRPTSGRNTGELFF
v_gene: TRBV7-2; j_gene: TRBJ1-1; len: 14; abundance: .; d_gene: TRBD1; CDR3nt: TGTGCCAGCAGCTCAGGGACAGGGGGCAGGCAGGCTTTCTTT; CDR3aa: CASSSGTGGRQAFF
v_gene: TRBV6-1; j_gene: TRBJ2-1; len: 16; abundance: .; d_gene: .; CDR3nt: TGTGCCAGCAGTGTCAGTTTATCCCAAGACTACAATGAGCAGTTCTTC; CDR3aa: CASSVSLSQDYNEQFF
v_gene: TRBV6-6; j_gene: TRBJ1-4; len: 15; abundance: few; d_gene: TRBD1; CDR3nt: TGTGCCAGCAGTACCCGGGACAGGGAAAACGAAAAACTGTTTTTT; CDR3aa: CASSTRDRENEKLFF
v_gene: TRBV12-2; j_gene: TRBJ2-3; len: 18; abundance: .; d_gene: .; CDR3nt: TGTGCAAGTCGCTTAGCGCCGTTTTGCGCACCTAGCACAGATACGCAGTATTTT; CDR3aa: CASRLAPFCAPSTDTQYF
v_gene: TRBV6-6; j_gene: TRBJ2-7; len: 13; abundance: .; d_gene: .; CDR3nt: TGTGCCAGCAGTTACTCCAGGAACTACGAGCAGTACTTC; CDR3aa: CASSYSRNYEQYF
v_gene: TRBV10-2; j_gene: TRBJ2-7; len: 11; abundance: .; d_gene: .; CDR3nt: TGCGCCATCTCCCGTTCTCACGAGCAGTACTTC; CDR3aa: CAISRSHEQYF
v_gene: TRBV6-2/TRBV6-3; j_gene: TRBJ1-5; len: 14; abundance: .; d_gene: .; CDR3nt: TGTGCCAGCAGTTTCCCTCACGGGAATCAGCCCCAGCATTTT; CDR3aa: CASSFPHGNQPQHF
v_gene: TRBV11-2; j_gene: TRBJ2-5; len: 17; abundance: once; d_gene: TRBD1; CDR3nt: TGTGCCAGCAGCTCGATACCGGGACAGGCCCTGGGGGAGACCCAGTACTTC; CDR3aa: CASSSIPGQALGETQYF
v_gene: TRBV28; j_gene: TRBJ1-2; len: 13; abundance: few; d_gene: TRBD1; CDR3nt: TGTGCCACCCACTCCAGGGGGGTCTATGGCTACACCTTC; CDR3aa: CATHSRGVYGYTF
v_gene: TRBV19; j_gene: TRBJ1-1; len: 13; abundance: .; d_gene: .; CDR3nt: TGTGCCAGTAGTCGGGTCCTTTACACTGAAGCTTTCTTT; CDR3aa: CASSRVLYTEAFF
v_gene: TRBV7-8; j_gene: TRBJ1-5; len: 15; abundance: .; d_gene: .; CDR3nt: TGTGCCAGCAGCTTACGTCGACAGGCTGGACAGCCCCAGCATTTT; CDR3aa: CASSLRRQAGQPQHF
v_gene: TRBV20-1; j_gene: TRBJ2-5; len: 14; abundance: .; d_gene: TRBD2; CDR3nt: TGCAGTGCTAGTGAGCGGGGGGCCTCCGTGACCCAGTACTTC; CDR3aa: CSASERGASVTQYF
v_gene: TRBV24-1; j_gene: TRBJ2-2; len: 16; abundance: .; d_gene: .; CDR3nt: TGTGCCACCAGTGGCCCCGGGAACGCGAACACCGGGGAGCTGTTTTTT; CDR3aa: CATSGPGNANTGELFF
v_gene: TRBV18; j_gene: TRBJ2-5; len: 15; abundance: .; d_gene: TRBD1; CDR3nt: TGTGCCAGCTCACTGAACCCCGACAGGGTAGAGACCCAGTACTTC; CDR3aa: CASSLNPDRVETQYF
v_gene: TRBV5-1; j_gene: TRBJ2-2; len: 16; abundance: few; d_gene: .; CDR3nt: TGCGCCAGCAGCTTGGGACACTCCGCGAACACCGGGGAGCTGTTTTTT; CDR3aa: CASSLGHSANTGELFF
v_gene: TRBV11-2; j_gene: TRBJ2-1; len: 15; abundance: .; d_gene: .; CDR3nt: TGTGCCAGCAGCTCCGTCCGCGGGGCCTACAATGAGCAGTTCTTC; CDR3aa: CASSSVRGAYNEQFF
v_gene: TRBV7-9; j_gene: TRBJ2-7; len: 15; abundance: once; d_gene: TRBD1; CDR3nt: TGTGCCAGCAGCTTCGGGACAGGGGCAGCTTACGAGCAGTACTTC; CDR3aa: CASSFGTGAAYEQYF
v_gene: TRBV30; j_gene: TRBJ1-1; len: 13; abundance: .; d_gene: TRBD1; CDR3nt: TGTGCCTGGAGGGAGACAGGGATGACTGAAGCTTTCTTT; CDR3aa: CAWRETGMTEAFF
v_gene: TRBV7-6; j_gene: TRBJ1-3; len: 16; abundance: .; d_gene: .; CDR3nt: TGTGCCAGCAGCTTAGGCCAGGGCAGCTCTGGAAACACCATATATTTT; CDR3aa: CASSLGQGSSGNTIYF
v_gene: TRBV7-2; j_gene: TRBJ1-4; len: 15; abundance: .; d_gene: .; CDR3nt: TGTGCCAGCAGCCCGGGGGGACGGCTGGGGGAAAAACTGTTTTTT; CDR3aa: CASSPGGRLGEKLFF
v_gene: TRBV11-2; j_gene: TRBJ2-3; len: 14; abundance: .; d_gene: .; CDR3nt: TGTGCCAGCAGCTTAGTTCAAGGGGCAGATACGCAGTATTTT; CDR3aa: CASSLVQGADTQYF
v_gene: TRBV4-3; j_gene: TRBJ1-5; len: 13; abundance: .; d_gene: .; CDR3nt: TGCGCCAGCAGCCTAGGACTTAATCAGCCCCAGCATTTT; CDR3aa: CASSLGLNQPQHF
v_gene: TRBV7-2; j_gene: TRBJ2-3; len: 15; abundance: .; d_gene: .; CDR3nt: TGTGCCAGCAGCCCTACCTTCGTCCGGGAAGATACGCAGTATTTT; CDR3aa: CASSPTFVREDTQYF
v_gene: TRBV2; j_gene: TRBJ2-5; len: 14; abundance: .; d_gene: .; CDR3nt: TGTGCCAGCAGTGAAGGGAGGGAACGGGAGACCCAGTACTTC; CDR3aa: CASSEGRERETQYF
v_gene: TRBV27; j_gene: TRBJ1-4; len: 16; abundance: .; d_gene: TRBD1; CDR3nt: TGTGCCAGCAGTCCGAACAGGGGCGACACTAATGAAAAACTGTTTTTT; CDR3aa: CASSPNRGDTNEKLFF
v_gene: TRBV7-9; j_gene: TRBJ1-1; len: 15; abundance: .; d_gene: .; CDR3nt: TGTGCCAGCAGGGGTCCGGGCGGGCTGGGCACTGAAGCTTTCTTT; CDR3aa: CASRGPGGLGTEAFF
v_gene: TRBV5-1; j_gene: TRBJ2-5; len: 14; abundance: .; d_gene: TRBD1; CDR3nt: TGCGCCAGCAGCTGGGGACAGTCCCAAGAGACCCAGTACTTC; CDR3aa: CASSWGQSQETQYF
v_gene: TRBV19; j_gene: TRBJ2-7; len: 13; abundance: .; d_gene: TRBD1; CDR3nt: TGTGCCACCCGACAGGGGGCTTCCTACGAGCAGTACTTC; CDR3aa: CATRQGASYEQYF
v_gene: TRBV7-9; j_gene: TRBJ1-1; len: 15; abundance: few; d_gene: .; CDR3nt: TGTGCCAGCAGCCCAGCCGGGGAAGCCAACACTGAAGCTTTCTTT; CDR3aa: CASSPAGEANTEAFF
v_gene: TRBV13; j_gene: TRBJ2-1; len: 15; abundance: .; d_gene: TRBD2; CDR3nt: TGTGCCAGCAGCCCACGGACTAGCGGGAACAATGAGCAGTTCTTC; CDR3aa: CASSPRTSGNNEQFF
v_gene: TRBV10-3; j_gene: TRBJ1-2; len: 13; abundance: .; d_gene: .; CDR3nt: TGTGCCAGTACAGGGTTAGTTAACTATGGCTACACCTTC; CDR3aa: CASTGLVNYGYTF
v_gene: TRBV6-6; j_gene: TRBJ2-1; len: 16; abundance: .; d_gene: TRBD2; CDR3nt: TGTGCCAGCAGCCTTACGGGGGGGGGTCTCGGGCATGAGCAGTTCTTC; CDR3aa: CASSLTGGGLGHEQFF
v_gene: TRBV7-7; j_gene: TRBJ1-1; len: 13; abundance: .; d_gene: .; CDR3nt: TGTGCTAGCCACGCGGGAGAGAACACTGAAGCTTTCTTT; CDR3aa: CASHAGENTEAFF
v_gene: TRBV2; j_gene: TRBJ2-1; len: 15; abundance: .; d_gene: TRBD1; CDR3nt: TGTGCCAGCAGTCGACAGGGGAATTCGGACAATGAGCAGTTCTTC; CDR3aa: CASSRQGNSDNEQFF
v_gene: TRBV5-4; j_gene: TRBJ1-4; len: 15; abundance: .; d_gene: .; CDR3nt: TGTGCCAGCAGCTTGGTAGGCGGAGAGGGTGAAAAACTGTTTTTT; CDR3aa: CASSLVGGEGEKLFF
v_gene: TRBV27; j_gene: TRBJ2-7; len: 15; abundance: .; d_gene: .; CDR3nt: TGTGCCAGCAGATCCCGACCCGGGACAAGCTACGAGCAGTACTTC; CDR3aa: CASRSRPGTSYEQYF
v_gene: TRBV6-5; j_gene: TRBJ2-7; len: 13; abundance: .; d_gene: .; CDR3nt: TGTGCCAGCAGTTACCGACTCACCTACGAGCAGTACTTC; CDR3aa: CASSYRLTYEQYF
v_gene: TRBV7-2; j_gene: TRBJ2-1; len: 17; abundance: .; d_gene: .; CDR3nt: TGTGCCAGCAGCTTAGTGTTCCAGCCGGGGTCCTACAATGAGCAGTTCTTC; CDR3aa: CASSLVFQPGSYNEQFF
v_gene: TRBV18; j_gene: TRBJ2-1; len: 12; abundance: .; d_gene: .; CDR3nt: TGTGCCAGCTCACCACAACAGAATGAGCAGTTCTTC; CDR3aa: CASSPQQNEQFF